These 2 T cell receptor beta chains were sequenced from one sample in a study of OX40 agonist ivuxolimab in advanced cancers. Assay used: immunoSEQ multiplex PCR; TCRdb lists only in-frame clones, some missing. Of about 50,000 clones in the sample, 75% to 90% were seen once. The sample in question was CD4+ or CD8+ T cells sorted from blood, obtained in a trial of the OX40 agonist ivuxolimab. The receptors here all came from an adult with an advanced solid tumor such as melanoma, head and neck, liver or kidney cancer.

The gene calls are TRBV7-9 and TRBJ2-1; 9 positions agree with TRBD1. The V gene end was trimmed by 3 bases and the J gene end by 9 bases; junction bases not matched to a gene: 9. Germline lookup yields CDR1 SEHNR and CDR2 FQNEAQ (reference sequence). CDR3 size: 15 residues. The CDR3 DNA reads TGTGCCAGCAGCTTCCAACAGGGGGCGCGGGGTGAGCAGTTCTTC. It translates to CASSFQQGARGEQFF.

V is TRBV18 and J is TRBJ2-1, with 10 bases fitting TRBD1. CDR1 is KGHSH and CDR2 is LQKENI in the germline V gene. The trim removed 3 bases at V and 5 bases at J, leaving 4 bases unmatched. The CDR3 totals 15 residues. The DNA of the CDR3 is TGTGCCAGCTCACCCGGGGACAGGGGAAACAATGAGCAGTTCTTC. Protein sequence: CASSPGDRGNNEQFF.